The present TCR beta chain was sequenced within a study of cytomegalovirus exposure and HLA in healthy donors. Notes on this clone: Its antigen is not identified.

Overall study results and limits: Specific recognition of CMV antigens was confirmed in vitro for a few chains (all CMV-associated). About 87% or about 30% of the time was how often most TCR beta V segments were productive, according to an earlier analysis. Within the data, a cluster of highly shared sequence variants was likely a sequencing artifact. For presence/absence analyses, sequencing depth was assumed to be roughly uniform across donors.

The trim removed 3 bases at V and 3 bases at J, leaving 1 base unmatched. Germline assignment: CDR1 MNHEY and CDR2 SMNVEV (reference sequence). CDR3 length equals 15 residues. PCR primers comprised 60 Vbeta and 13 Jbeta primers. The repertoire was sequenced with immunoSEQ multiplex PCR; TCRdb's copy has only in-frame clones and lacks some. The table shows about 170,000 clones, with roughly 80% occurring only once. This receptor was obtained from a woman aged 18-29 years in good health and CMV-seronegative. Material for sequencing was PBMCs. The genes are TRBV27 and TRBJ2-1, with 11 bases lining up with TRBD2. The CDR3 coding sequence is TGTGCCAGCAGTTTGGGACTAGCGGTCTACAATGAGCAGTTCTTC. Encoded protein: CASSLGLAVYNEQFF.